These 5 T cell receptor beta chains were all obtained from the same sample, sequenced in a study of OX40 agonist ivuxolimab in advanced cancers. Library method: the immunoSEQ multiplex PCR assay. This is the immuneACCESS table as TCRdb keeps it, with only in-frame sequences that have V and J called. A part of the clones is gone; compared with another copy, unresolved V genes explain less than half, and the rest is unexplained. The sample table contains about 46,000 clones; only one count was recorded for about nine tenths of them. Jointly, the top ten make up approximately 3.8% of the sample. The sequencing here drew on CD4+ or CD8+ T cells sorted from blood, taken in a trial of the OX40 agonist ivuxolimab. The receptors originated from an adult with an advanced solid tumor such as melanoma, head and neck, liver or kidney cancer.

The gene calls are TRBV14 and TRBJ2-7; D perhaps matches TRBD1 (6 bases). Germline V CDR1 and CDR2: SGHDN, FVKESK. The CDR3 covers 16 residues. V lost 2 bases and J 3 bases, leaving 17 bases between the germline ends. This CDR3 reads CASSQRQARAYYEQYF. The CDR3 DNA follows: TGTGCCAGCAGCCAAAGACAGGCTCGAGCCTACTACGAGCAGTACTTC.

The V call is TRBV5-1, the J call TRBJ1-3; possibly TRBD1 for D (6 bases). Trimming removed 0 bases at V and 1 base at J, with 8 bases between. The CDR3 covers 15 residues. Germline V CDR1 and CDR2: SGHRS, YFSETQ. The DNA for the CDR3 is TGCGCCAGCAGCTTGGACAGGGTATCTGGAAACACCATATATTTT. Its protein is CASSLDRVSGNTIYF.

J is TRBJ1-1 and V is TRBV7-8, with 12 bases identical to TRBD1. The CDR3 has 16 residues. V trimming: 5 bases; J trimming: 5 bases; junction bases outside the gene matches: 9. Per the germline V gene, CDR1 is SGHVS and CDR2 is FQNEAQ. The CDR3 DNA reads TGTGCCAGCAGCCCCGGGACAGGGGGCGCGGGAACTGAAGCTTTCTTT. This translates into CASSPGTGGAGTEAFF.

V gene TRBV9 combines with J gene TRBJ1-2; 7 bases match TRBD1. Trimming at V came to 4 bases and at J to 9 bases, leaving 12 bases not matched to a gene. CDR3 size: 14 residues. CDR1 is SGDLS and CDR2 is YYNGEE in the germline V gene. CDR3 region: CASSTGTVNTRYTF. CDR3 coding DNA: TGTGCCAGCAGCACAGGGACAGTTAATACGCGCTACACCTTC.

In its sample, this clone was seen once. In DNA, the CDR3 is TGTGCCAGCAGCCCCTGGTTGGCAGGGAGAGGAGAAGAGACCCAGTACTTC. Translating it yields CASSPWLAGRGEETQYF. The J gene is TRBJ2-5, the V gene TRBV5-5, with D possibly called TRBD1 or TRBD2 (5 bases each). Germline values: CDR1 SGHKS, CDR2 YYEKEE (reference sequence). The V and J ends lost 4 bases and 3 bases respectively, with 22 bases between them. This CDR3 comprises 17 residues.